This T cell receptor beta chain originates from a study of cytomegalovirus exposure and HLA in healthy donors. Study outcomes and limitations: Cytomegalovirus status was reportedly diagnosed by the classifier with high specificity and sensitivity. TCR beta chains numbering 164 were designated cytomegalovirus-associated.

Libraries were prepared by immunoSEQ multiplex PCR; TCRdb keeps only in-frame clonotypes and omits some of them. The sample holds roughly 52,000 clones; approximately 93% are singletons and the top ten take under 2%. This clone was seen once. What it recognizes is unknown. Sequencing was done on a sample of PBMCs. This clonotype was obtained from a woman younger than 35 in good health and CMV-seropositive.

CDR3 sequence (DNA): TGCGCCAGCAGTGAGTTTCAGGGGGGTGAGCAGTTCTTC. Its protein product is CASSEFQGGEQFF. The J gene is TRBJ2-1, the V gene TRBV10-2; D is possibly TRBD1 (7 bases). The V end lost 1 base, the J end lost 9 bases, and 10 bases lay between the germline ends. The CDR3 covers 13 residues. The V gene's germline CDR1 is WSHSY and CDR2 SAAADI.